The clone carrying this T cell receptor beta chain was observed a handful of times. This entry comes from a study of blood T cell repertoires in COVID-19. About the research overall: Samples taken during acute and convalescent COVID-19 were collected in the United States, Italy and Spain. Sample material is recorded as cDNA or gDNA derived from T cells, B-cell-depleted T cells, or PBMCs.

This CDR3 is built from 15 residues. The germline CDR1 and CDR2 sequences are MNHEY and SVGEGT. After removal of 4 bases from V and 7 bases from J, the junction contained 12 bases not matched to a gene. The authors' processing: Reference gene primer amplification gave estimated nucleated cell counts. Assay: immunoSEQ multiplex PCR; the TCRdb copy retains only in-frame clones and omits some. The V and J calls and the clone size are those of that table, but D and trimming were determined from the DNA. In the table there are under 150,000 clones, approximately 85% of which are singletons. It was during active infection that Seattle patients were enrolled and then longitudinally followed.

This clonotype originated in a woman aged 55 to 70 with COVID-19, enrolled during active disease. Sequenced: peripheral blood. The V and J genes are TRBV6-2 or TRBV6-3 and TRBJ1-2; 7 nucleotides match TRBD1. Here the CDR3 reads CASSLISGGLRGYTF. CDR3 DNA: TGTGCCAGCAGTTTAATTTCAGGGGGTCTTCGTGGCTACACCTTC.